This T cell receptor (beta chain) was recorded in a study of graft-versus-host responses after intestinal transplantation. The assay was immunoSEQ multiplex PCR, and TCRdb's table has in-frame clones only and misses some. The table shows more than 95,000 clones, with less than 95% occurring only once. Notes on the study in general: Declines in HvG clones occurring early post-transplant were associated with peak circulating GvH clone levels. GvH clones turned up in recipient marrow; some had shown up first in ileum or blood.

Trimming left V 4 bases short and J 5 bases short, with 14 bases between. Germline CDR1 SGHNT, CDR2 YYREEE (reference sequence). The CDR3 has 14 residues. A word on this clone: Antigen unknown.

The material sequenced was unstimulated CD4+ T cells sorted from spleen or lymph node cells, taken before intestinal transplant. The V gene is TRBV5-4, the J gene TRBJ2-3, with D perhaps TRBD2 (5 bases). This receptor was identified in a human donor who received an intestinal transplant. The CDR3, as DNA: TGTGCCAGCAGCGCCGAACCGGGAAAAGATACGCAGTATTTT. Protein sequence: CASSAEPGKDTQYF.